The 3 T cell receptor beta chains reported below all come from one sample, sequenced in a study of Ad26.COV2.S vaccination and SARS-CoV-2 variants. The repertoire was sequenced with immunoSEQ multiplex PCR; TCRdb's copy has only in-frame clones and lacks some. This sample has 350,000 to 450,000 clones, with roughly 84% found just once. The treatment here: approximately 18 received Ad26.COV2.S at low or high dose, single or two shots; roughly 5 received placebo; per-sample allocation not given. Specimen acquisition occurred on day 63 following the initial vaccine or placebo injection. This material consisted of peripheral blood, taken in a trial of Ad26.COV2.S vaccine versus placebo. The receptors were sampled from a person aged 18 to 59 who received the Ad26.COV2.S COVID-19 vaccine or a placebo.

The J gene is TRBJ2-3, the V gene TRBV6-4; 8 bases match TRBD2. V gave up 6 bases and J gave up 0 bases; unmatched junction bases: 2. The CDR3 totals 14 residues. From germline, CDR1 is MRHNA and CDR2 SNTAGT. CDR3: CASSGGASTDTQYF. CDR3 in DNA: TGTGCCAGCAGCGGGGGGGCGAGCACAGATACGCAGTATTTT.

The CDR3 DNA follows: TGTGCCAGCAGCGTAGCGGGGGGAGACAATGAGCAGTTCTTC. Encoded protein: CASSVAGGDNEQFF. V gene TRBV9 combines with J gene TRBJ2-1, with 7 bases lining up with TRBD2. The CDR3 is made up of 14 amino acids. From germline, CDR1 is SGDLS and CDR2 YYNGEE. V trimming: 0 bases; J trimming: 5 bases; junction bases outside the gene matches: 2.

The chain couples TRBV18 to TRBJ2-7; 9 nucleotides align to TRBD1. CDR3 size: 13 residues. The germline CDR1 and CDR2 sequences are KGHSH and LQKENI. After removal of 3 bases from V and 6 bases from J, the junction contained 3 bases not matched to a gene. CDR3 in DNA: TGTGCCAGCTCACCGGGACAGGGTGGCGAGCAGTACTTC. Amino acid sequence: CASSPGQGGEQYF.